The T cell receptor (beta chain) described here comes from a study of blood T cells in healthy people across ages. Across the study: With template switching, about one barcoded beta molecule was captured per two T cells.

This clonotype was counted a few times. Its matching antigen is unknown. An end of the junction does not agree with germline; a read error may underlie this. CDR3 length: 17 amino acids. CDR1 is MGHRA and CDR2 is YSYEKL in the germline V gene. Next came a second PCR, run for about 6 to 12 cycles, which used a sample-barcoded 5' primer along with a J-beta primer mix. MiXCR was run by TCRdb on the 5' RACE reads, yielding one entry per CDR3 protein. The sample includes approximately 600,000 distinct CDR3 sequences, about 54% seen only once; the top ten take around 37%. Study-level findings and limits: Versus aged donors, long-lived donors had higher diversity and more naive CD4+ cells. Observed TCR beta diversity per million T cells went down as age went up. This fall followed a roughly linear course with age. TCR beta diversity correlated strongly with naive T cell percentage.

This chain connects TRBV4-1 to TRBJ2-1; TRBD1 aligns across 8 bases. The sequencing sample was made of blood. The TCR was taken from a man aged 60 to 75 in good health. In nucleotides, the CDR3 is TGCGCCAGCAGCCAATCTTCCCGGGACAGGATCCACAAGGAGCAGTTCTTC. As protein: CASSQSSRDRIHKEQFF.